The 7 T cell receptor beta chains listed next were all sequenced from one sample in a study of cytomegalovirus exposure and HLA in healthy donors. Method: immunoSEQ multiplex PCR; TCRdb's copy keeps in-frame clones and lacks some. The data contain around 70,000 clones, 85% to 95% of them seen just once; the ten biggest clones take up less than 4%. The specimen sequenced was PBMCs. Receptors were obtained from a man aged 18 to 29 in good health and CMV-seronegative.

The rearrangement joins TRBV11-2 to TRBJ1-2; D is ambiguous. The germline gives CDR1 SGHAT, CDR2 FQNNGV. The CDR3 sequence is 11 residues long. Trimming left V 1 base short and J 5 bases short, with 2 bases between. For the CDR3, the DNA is TGTGCCAGCAGCTTAGTATATGGCTACACCTTC. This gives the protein CASSLVYGYTF.

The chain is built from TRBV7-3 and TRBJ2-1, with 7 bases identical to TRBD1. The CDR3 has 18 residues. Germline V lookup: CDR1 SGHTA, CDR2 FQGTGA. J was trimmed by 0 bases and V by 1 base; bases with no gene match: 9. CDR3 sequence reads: CASSLRDRYSSSYNEQFF. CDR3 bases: TGTGCCAGCAGCTTAAGGGACAGATACTCGAGCTCCTACAATGAGCAGTTCTTC.

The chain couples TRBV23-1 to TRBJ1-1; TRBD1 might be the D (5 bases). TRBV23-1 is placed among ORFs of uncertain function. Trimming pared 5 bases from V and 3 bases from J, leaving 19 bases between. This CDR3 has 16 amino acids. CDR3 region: CASSNQEGPGDTEAFF. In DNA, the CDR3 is TGCGCCAGCAGTAACCAGGAGGGCCCGGGGGACACTGAAGCTTTCTTT.

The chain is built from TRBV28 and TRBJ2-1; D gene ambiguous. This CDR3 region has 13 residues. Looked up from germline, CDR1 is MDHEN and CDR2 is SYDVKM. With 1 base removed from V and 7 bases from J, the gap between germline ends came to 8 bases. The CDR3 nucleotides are TGTGCCAGCAGTTTATTACAGAATAATGAGCAGTTCTTC. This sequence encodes CASSLLQNNEQFF. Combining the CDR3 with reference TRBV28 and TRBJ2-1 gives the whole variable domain DVKVTQSSRYLVKRTGEKVFLECVQDMDHENMFWYRQDPGLGLRLIYFSYDVKMKEKGDIPEGYSVSREKKERFSLILESASTNQTSMYLCASSLLQNNEQFFGPGTRLTVL.

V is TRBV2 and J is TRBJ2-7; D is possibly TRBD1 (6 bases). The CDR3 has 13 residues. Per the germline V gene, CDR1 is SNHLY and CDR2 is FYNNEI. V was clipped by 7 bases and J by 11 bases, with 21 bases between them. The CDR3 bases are TGTGCCAGCATTCTAAACAGGGAAAGTATTAAGTACTTC. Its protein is CASILNRESIKYF.

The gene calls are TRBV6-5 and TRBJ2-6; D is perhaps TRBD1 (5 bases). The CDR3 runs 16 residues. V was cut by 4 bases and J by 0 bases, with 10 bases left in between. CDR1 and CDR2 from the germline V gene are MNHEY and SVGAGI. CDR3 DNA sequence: TGTGCCAGCAGTTTCGTAGGGGCCTCTGGGGCCAACGTCCTGACTTTC. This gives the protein CASSFVGASGANVLTF.

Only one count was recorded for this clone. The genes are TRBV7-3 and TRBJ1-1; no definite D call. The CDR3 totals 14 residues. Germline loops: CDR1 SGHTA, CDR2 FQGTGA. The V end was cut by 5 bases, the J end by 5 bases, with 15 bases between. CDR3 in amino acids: CASSPDSGGTEAFF. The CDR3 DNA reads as TGTGCCAGCAGCCCCGATTCAGGCGGGACTGAAGCTTTCTTT.